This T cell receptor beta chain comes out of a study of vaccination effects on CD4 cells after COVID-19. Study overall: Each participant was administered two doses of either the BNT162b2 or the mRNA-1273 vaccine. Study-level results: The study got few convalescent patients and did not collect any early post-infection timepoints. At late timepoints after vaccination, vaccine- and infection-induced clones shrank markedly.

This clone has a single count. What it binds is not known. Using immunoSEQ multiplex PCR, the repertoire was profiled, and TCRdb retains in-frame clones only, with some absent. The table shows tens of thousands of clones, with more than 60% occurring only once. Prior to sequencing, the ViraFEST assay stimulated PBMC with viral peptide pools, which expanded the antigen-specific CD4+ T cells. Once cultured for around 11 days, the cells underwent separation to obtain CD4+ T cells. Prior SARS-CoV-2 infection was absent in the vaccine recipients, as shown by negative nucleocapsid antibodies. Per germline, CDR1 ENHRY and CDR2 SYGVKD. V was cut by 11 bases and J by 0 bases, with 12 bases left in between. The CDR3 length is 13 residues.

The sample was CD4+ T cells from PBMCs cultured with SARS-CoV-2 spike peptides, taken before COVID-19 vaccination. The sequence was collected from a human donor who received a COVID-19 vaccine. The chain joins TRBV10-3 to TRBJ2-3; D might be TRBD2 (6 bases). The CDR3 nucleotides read TGTGCCTCCCGGGGGAGAAGCACAGATACGCAGTATTTT. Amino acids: CASRGRSTDTQYF.